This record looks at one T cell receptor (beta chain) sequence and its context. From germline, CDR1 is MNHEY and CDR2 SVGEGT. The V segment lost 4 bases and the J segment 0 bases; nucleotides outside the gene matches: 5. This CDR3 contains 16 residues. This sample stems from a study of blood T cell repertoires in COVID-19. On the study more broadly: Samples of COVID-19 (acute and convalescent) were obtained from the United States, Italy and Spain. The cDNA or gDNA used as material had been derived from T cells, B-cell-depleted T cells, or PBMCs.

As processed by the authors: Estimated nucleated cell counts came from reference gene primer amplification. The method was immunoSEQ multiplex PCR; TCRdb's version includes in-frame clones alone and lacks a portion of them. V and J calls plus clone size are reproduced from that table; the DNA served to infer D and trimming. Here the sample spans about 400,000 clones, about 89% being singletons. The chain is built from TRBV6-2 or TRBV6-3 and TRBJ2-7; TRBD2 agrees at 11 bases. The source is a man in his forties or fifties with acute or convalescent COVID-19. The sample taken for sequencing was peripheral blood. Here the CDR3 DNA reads TGTGCCAGCAGTTCCCGGACTAGCGGGTACTCCTACGAGCAGTACTTC. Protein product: CASSSRTSGYSYEQYF.